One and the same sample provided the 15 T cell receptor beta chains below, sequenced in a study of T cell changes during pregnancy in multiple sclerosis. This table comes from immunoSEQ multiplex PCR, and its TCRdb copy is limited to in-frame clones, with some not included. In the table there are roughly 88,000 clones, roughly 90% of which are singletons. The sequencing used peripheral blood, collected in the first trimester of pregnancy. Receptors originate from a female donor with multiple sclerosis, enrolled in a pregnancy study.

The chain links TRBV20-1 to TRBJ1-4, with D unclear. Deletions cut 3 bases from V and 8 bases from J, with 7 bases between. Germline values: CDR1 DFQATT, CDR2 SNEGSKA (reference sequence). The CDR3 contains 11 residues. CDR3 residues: CSARAVEKLFF. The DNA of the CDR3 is TGCAGTGCTAGGGCAGTAGAAAAACTGTTTTTT.

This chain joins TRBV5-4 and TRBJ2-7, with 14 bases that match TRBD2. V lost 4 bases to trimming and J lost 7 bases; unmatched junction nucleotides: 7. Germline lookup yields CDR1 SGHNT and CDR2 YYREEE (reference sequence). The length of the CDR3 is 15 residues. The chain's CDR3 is CASSLGTSGSQEQYF. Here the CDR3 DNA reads TGTGCCAGCAGCCTTGGGACTAGCGGGAGTCAGGAGCAGTACTTC.

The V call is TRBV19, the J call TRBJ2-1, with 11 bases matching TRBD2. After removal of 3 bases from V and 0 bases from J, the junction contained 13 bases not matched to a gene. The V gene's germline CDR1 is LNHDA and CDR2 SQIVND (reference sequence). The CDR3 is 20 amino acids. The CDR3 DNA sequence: TGTGCCAGTAGTATGTCCGGGACTAGCGGTACCTCTAGCTCCTACAATGAGCAGTTCTTC. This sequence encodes CASSMSGTSGTSSSYNEQFF. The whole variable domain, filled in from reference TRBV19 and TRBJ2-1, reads DGGITQSPKYLFRKEGQNVTLSCEQNLNHDAMYWYRQDPGQGLRLIYYSQIVNDFQKGDIAEGYSVSREKKESFPLTVTSAQKNPTAFYLCASSMSGTSGTSSSYNEQFFGPGTRLTVL.

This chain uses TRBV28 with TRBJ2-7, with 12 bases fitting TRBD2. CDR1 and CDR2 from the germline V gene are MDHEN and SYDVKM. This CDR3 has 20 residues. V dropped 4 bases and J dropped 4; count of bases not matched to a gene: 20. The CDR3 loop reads CASSWGVVRLAGVRGYEQYF. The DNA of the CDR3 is TGTGCCAGCAGTTGGGGGGTCGTCCGACTAGCGGGAGTCCGAGGTTACGAGCAGTACTTC. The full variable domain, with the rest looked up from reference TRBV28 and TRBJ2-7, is DVKVTQSSRYLVKRTGEKVFLECVQDMDHENMFWYRQDPGLGLRLIYFSYDVKMKEKGDIPEGYSVSREKKERFSLILESASTNQTSMYLCASSWGVVRLAGVRGYEQYFGPGTRLTVT.

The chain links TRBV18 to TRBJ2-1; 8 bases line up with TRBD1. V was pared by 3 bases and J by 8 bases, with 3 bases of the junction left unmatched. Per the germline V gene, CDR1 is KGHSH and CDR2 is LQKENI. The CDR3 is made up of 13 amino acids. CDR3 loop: CASSPETGDEQFF. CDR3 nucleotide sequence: TGTGCCAGCTCACCCGAGACAGGGGATGAGCAGTTCTTC.

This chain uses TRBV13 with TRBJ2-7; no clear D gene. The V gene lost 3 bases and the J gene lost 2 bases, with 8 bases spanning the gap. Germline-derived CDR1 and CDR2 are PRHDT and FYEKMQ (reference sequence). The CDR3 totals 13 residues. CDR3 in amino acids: CASSFGKTYEQYF. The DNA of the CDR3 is TGTGCCAGCAGCTTCGGTAAAACCTACGAGCAGTACTTC.

The CDR3 loop reads CASSVAPSVDEQFF. The CDR3 DNA follows: TGTGCCAGCAGCGTCGCCCCCAGTGTGGATGAGCAGTTCTTC. The chain links TRBV9 to TRBJ2-1, with D unresolved. Trimming pared 2 bases from V and 8 bases from J, leaving 14 bases between. Germline CDR1 and CDR2: SGDLS and YYNGEE. The CDR3 runs to 14 residues.

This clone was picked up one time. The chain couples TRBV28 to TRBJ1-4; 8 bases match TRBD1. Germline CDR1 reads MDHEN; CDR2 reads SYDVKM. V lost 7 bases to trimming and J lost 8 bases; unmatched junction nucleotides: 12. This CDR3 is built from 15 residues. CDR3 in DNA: TGTGCCAGCACCTCCGGAGGGACAGGAAGGGAAAAACTGTTTTTT. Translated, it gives CASTSGGTGREKLFF.

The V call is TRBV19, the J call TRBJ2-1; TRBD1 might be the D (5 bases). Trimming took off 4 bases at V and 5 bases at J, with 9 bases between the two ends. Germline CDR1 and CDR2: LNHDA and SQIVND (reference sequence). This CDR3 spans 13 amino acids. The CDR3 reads CASSNVGHNEQFF. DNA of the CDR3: TGTGCCAGTAGTAACGTGGGGCACAATGAGCAGTTCTTC.

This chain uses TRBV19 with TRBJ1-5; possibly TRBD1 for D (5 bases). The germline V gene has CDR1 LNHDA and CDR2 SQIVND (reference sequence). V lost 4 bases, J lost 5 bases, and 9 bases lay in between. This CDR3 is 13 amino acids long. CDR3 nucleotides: TGTGCCAGTAGTACCACAGGAGATCAGCCCCAGCATTTT. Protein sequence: CASSTTGDQPQHF.

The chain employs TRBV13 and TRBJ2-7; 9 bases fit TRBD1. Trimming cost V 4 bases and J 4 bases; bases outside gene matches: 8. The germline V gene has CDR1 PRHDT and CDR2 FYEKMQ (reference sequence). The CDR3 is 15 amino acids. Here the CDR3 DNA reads TGTGCCAGCAGCTCATATACACAGGGGGCATACGAGCAGTACTTC. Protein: CASSSYTQGAYEQYF.

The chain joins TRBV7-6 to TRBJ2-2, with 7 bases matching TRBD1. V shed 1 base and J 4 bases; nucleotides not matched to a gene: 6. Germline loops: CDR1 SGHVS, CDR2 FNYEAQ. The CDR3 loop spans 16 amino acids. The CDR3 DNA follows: TGTGCCAGCAGCTTAGTAGGGGGCGCGGTCACCGGGGAGCTGTTTTTT. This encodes CASSLVGGAVTGELFF.

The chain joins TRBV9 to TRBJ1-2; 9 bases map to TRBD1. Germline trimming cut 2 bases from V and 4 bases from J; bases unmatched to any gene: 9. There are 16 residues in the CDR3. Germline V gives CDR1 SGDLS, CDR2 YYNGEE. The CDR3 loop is CASSVFTGGLGYGYTF. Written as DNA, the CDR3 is TGTGCCAGCAGCGTGTTTACAGGGGGCTTGGGCTATGGCTACACCTTC.

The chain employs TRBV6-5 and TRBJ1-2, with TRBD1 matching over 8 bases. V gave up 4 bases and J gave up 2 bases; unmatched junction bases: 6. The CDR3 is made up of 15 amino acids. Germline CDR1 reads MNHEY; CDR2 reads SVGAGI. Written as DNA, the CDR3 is TGTGCCAGCAGTTTCAACGACAGGGGAAACTATGGCTACACCTTC. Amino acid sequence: CASSFNDRGNYGYTF.

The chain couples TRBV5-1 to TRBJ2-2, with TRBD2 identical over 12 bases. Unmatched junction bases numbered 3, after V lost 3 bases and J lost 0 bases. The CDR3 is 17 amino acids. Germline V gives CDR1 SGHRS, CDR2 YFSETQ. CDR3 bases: TGCGCCAGCAGCTATGGACTAGCGGGGACGAACACCGGGGAGCTGTTTTTT. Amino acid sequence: CASSYGLAGTNTGELFF.